The clone carrying this TCR beta chain appeared a single time. This record comes from a study of blood T cell repertoires in COVID-19. Study context: COVID-19 samples from acute and convalescent phases originated in the United States, Italy and Spain. Nucleic acid was either cDNA or gDNA, and it came from T cells, B-cell-depleted T cells, or PBMCs.

CDR1 ENHRY and CDR2 SYGVKD come from the germline V gene. Trimming pared 4 bases from V and 0 bases from J, leaving 13 bases between. The CDR3 is made up of 16 amino acids. Under the authors' procedure: From reference gene primer amplification, estimates of nucleated cell counts were derived. Data came from immunoSEQ multiplex PCR; TCRdb stores just in-frame clones and leaves some out. V and J calls and clone size are as listed in that table; D and trimming were resolved from the DNA. The sample consists of 60,000 to 85,000 clones, 80% to 90% of them appearing once. The chain couples TRBV10-3 to TRBJ1-3, with TRBD1 as a possible D gene (5 bases). What was sequenced was peripheral blood. This sequence originates from a human donor in a cohort sampled during active COVID-19. This chain's CDR3 is CAISGGRHISGNTIYF. The CDR3, as DNA: TGTGCCATCAGTGGGGGCCGACACATCTCTGGAAACACCATATATTTT.